Following are 9 T cell receptor beta chains from one sample sequenced in a study of shared clonotypes between healthy human individuals. This table comes from immunoSEQ multiplex PCR, and its TCRdb copy is limited to in-frame clones, with some not included. Found here are more than 400,000 clones, 90% to 97% of them singletons; the top ten hold roughly 0.06%. The specimen was naive CD4+ T cells sorted from blood. Described subset: CD45RA+ positively selected. These receptor sequences come from a woman in her twenties or thirties in good health.

V is TRBV28 and J is TRBJ1-5; 8 bases align to TRBD1. The V gene's germline CDR1 is MDHEN and CDR2 SYDVKM. The CDR3 consists of 17 residues. V lost 4 bases and J lost 5; bases outside the gene matches: 13. CDR3 bases: TGTGCCAGCAGTTCCTCAGGGGGCAGGGGGAAGGATCAGCCCCAGCATTTT. Protein: CASSSSGGRGKDQPQHF.

This chain uses TRBV4-2 with TRBJ2-5; no reliable D call. From germline, CDR1 is LGHNA and CDR2 YNFKEQ. V lost 1 base, J lost 3 bases, and 6 bases lay in between. This CDR3 is 13 amino acids long. The CDR3: CASSQVVEETQYF. The CDR3 DNA follows: TGTGCCAGCAGCCAAGTGGTGGAAGAGACCCAGTACTTC.

The chain uses TRBV5-1 and TRBJ2-3, with 9 bases fitting TRBD2. The CDR3 spans 17 residues. Germline values: CDR1 SGHRS, CDR2 YFSETQ. After removal of 3 bases from V and 2 bases from J, the junction contained 10 bases not matched to a gene. This CDR3 is CASSSLQAGGTTDTQYF. In nucleotides, the CDR3 is TGCGCCAGCAGCTCCCTGCAAGCGGGAGGAACCACAGATACGCAGTATTTT.

The V and J genes are TRBV6-1 and TRBJ2-5, with D perhaps TRBD1 (5 bases). This CDR3 is 14 amino acids long. Germline CDR1 and CDR2: MNHNS and SASEGT. V dropped 5 bases and J dropped 2 bases, with 12 bases sitting between them. The CDR3 loop is CASSTTDNQETQYF. Written as DNA, the CDR3 is TGTGCCAGCAGTACGACAGACAATCAAGAGACCCAGTACTTC.

The DNA for the CDR3 is TGCGCCAGCAGCGGTGGACTAGCGGGAGACCTCACCGGGGAGCTGTTTTTT. It specifies CASSGGLAGDLTGELFF. The rearrangement joins TRBV5-1 to TRBJ2-2; 13 nucleotides match TRBD2. J gave up 4 bases and V 4 bases, and 7 bases lay outside the gene matches. CDR1 and CDR2 from the germline V gene are SGHRS and YFSETQ. The CDR3 length is 17 residues.

This clone occurred once. V and J are TRBV28 and TRBJ1-4, with D perhaps TRBD1 (6 bases). The CDR3 extends over 16 amino acids. V was trimmed by 1 base and J by 4 bases, leaving 13 bases between them. Germline V lookup: CDR1 MDHEN, CDR2 SYDVKM. CDR3 nucleotides: TGTGCCAGCAGTTTATCGGTGGGGGGCGGTAATGAAAAACTGTTTTTT. Its translation is CASSLSVGGGNEKLFF.

The chain has TRBV18 and TRBJ2-7, with a possible D match to TRBD1 (6 bases). Germline lookup yields CDR1 KGHSH and CDR2 LQKENI. V was cut by 5 bases and J by 5 bases, with 16 bases left in between. The CDR3 contains 14 residues. This CDR3 is CASSSQGGSNEQYF. In DNA, the CDR3 is TGTGCCAGCTCATCACAGGGCGGTTCGAACGAGCAGTACTTC.

J is TRBJ2-5 and V is TRBV10-3; D is ambiguous. Judging by the DNA end, TRBJ2-7 fits better; the J call may be wrong. CDR3 length: 14 amino acids. Germline V CDR1 and CDR2: ENHRY, SYGVKD. CDR3 DNA sequence: TGTGCCATCAGTGACCCCGAACGTAACTACGAGCAGTACTTC. Its protein is CAISDPERNYEQYF.

This chain connects TRBV2 to TRBJ2-2; 9 bases match TRBD1. Unmatched junction bases numbered 8, after V lost 7 bases and J lost 5 bases. The CDR3 has 15 residues. Germline CDR1 and CDR2: SNHLY and FYNNEI. The CDR3, as DNA: TGTGCCAGCAATTGGAGACAGGGGGGAACCGGGGAGCTGTTTTTT. This encodes CASNWRQGGTGELFF.